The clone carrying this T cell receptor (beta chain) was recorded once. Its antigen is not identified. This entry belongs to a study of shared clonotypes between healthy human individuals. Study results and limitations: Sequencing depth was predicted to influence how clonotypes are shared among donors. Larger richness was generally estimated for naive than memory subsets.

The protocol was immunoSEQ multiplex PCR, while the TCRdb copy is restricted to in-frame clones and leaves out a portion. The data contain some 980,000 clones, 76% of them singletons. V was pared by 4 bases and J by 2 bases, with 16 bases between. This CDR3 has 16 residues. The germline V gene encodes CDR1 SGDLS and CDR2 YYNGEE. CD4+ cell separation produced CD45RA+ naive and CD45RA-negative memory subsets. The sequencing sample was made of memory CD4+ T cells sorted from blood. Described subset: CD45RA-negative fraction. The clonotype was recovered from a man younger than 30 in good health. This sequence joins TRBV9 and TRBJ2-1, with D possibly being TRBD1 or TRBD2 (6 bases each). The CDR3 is CASSTQGGETYNEQFF. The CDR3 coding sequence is TGTGCCAGCAGCACACAGGGAGGTGAGACCTACAATGAGCAGTTCTTC.